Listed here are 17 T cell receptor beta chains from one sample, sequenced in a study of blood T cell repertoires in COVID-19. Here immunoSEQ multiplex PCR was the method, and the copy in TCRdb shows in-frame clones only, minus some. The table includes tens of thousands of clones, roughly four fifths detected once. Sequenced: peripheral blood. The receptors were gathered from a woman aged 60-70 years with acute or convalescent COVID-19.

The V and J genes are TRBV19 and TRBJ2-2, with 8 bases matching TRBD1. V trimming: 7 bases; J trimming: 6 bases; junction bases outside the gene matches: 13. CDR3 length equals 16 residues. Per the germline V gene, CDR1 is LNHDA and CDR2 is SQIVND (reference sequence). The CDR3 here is CASTPSGLTGAGELFF. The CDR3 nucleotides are TGTGCCAGTACCCCCTCTGGTCTGACAGGGGCCGGGGAGCTGTTTTTT.

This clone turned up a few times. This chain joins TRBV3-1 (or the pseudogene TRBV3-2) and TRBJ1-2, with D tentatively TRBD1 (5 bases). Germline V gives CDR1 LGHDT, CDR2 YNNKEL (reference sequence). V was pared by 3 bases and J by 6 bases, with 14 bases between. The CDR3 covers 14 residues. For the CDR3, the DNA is TGTGCCAGCAGCCAGGGGGGGTACAGCGATGGCTACACCTTC. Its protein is CASSQGGYSDGYTF.

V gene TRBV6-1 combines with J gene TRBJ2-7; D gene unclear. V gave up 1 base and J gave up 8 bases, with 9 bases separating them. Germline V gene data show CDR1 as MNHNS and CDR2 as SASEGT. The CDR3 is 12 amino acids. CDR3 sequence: CASSEGLQKQYF. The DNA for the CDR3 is TGTGCCAGCAGTGAAGGACTCCAAAAGCAGTACTTC.

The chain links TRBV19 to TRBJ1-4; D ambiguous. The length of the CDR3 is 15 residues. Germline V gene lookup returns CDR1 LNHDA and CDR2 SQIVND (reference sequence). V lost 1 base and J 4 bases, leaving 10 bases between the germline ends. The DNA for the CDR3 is TGTGCCAGTAGTATAGTAATCGGGAATAATGAAAAACTGTTTTTT. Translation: CASSIVIGNNEKLFF.

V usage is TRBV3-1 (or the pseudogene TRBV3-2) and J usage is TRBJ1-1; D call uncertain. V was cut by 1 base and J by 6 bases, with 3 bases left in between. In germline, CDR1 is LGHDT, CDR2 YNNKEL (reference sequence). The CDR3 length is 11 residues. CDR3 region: CASSQAAEAFF. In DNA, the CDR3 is TGTGCCAGCAGCCAAGCGGCTGAAGCTTTCTTT.

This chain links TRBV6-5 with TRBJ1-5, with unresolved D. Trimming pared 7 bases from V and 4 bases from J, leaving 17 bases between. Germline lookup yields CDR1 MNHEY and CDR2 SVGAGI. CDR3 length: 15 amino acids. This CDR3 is CASTTPVGRNQPQHF. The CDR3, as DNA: TGTGCCAGCACTACCCCGGTGGGGAGGAATCAGCCCCAGCATTTT.

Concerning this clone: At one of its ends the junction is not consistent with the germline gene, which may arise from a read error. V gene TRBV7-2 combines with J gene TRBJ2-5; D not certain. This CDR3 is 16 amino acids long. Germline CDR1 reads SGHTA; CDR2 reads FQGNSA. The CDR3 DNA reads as TGTGCCAGCAGCTTTCCTAGAGGCGGAGACCAAAAGACCCAGTACTTC. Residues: CASSFPRGGDQKTQYF.

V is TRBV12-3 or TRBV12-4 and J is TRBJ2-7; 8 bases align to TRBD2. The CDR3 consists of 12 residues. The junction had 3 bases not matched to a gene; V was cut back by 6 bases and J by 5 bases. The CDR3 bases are TGTGCCAGCAGGAGCGGGAGAAACGAGCAGTACTTC. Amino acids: CASRSGRNEQYF.

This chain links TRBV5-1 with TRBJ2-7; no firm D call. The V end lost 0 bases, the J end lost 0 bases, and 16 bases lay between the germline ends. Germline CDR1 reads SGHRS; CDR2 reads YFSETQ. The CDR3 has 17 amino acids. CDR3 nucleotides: TGCGCCAGCAGCTTGGCCCCTTCAGATTACAGCTCCTACGAGCAGTACTTC. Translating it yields CASSLAPSDYSSYEQYF.

The CDR3 region has the DNA TGTGCCAGCAGCTTAGATGGGAGGGAAAAACTGTTTTTT. Translated, it gives CASSLDGREKLFF. This chain connects TRBV7-9 to TRBJ1-4; no clear D gene. Deletions cut 1 base from V and 8 bases from J, with 8 bases between. This CDR3 has 13 residues. Germline V CDR1 and CDR2: SEHNR, FQNEAQ (reference sequence). Full variable domain (outside the CDR3, taken from reference TRBV7-9 and TRBJ1-4): DTGVSQNPRHKITKRGQNVTFRCDPISEHNRLYWYRQTLGQGPEFLTYFQNEAQLEKSRLLSDRFSAERPKGSFSTLEIQRTEQGDSAMYLCASSLDGREKLFFGSGTQLSVL.

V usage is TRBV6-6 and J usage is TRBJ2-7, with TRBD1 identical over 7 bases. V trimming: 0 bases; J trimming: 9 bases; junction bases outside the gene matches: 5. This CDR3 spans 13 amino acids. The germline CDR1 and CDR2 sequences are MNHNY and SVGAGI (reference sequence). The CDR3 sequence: CASSYSKGGRQYF. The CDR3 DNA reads TGTGCCAGCAGTTACTCGAAAGGGGGCAGGCAGTACTTC.

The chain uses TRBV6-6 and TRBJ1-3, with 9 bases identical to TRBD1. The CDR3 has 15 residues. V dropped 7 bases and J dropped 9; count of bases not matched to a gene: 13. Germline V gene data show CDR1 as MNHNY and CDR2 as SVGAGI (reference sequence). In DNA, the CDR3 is TGTGCCAGCAATCCAACTACAGGGGGCCTAAGCACCATATATTTT. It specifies CASNPTTGGLSTIYF.

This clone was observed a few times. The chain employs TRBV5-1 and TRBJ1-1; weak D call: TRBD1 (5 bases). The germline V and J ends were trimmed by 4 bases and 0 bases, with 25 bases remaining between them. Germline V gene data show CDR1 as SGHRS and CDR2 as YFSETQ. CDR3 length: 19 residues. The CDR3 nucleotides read TGCGCCAGCAGCGGCGGTGGAGACAGCCGGTTTTCCTTGAACACTGAAGCTTTCTTT. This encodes CASSGGGDSRFSLNTEAFF.

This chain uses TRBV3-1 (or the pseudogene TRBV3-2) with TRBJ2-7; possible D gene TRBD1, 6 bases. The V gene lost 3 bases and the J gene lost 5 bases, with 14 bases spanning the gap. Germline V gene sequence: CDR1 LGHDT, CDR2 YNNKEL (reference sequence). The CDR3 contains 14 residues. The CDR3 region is CASSHRGPSNEQYF. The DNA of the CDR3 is TGTGCCAGCAGCCACAGGGGCCCGTCGAACGAGCAGTACTTC.

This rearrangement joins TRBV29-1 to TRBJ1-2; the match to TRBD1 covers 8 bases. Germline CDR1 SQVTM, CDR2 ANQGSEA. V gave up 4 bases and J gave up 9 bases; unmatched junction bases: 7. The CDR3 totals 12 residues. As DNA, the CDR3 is TGCAGCGTTGCAGGGGGCAAATATAGCTACACCTTC. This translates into CSVAGGKYSYTF. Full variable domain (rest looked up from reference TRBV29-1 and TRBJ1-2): SAVISQKPSRDICQRGTSLTIQCQVDSQVTMMFWYRQQPGQSLTLIATANQGSEATYESGFVIDKFPISRPNLTFSTLTVSNMSPEDSSIYLCSVAGGKYSYTFGSGTRLTVV.

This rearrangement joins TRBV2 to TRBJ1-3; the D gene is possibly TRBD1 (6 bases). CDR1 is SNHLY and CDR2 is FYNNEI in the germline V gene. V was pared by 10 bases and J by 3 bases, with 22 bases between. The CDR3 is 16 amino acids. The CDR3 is CATRGGDPGIGNTIYF. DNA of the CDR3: TGTGCCACCCGAGGGGGGGATCCAGGCATTGGAAACACCATATATTTT.

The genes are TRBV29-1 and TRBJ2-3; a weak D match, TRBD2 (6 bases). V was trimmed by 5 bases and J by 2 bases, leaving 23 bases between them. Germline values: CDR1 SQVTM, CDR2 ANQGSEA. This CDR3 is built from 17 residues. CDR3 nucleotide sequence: TGCAGCGTTAAAGGGAGGCCGGGACTGGGTTCCACAGATACGCAGTATTTT. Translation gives CSVKGRPGLGSTDTQYF.